The 27 T cell receptor beta chains given below trace back to one sample, sequenced in a study of identifying expanded T cells in peripheral blood (dated 2019 in TCRdb). The library was obtained by the immunoSEQ multiplex PCR assay. The table comes from immuneACCESS by way of TCRdb, which keeps in-frame sequences with V and J called. Part of the clones is missing from these tables; in studies checked, under half for an unresolved V gene and the rest for unknown reasons. The sample has some 99,000 clones on record, about 88% of them singletons. The ten largest clones add up to around 8.3% of the sample. The sequencing input was blood. Receptors originate from a person aged 18-70 years in good health.

This chain links TRBV27 with TRBJ2-3, with D possibly matching TRBD2 (6 bases). Trimming stripped 5 bases from V and 0 bases from J, with 18 bases between. CDR1 is MNHEY and CDR2 is SMNVEV in the germline V gene (reference sequence). The CDR3 has 17 amino acids. CDR3 region: CASSREGGTSSTDTQYF. The DNA for the CDR3 is TGTGCCAGCAGTCGGGAAGGCGGGACTTCTAGCACAGATACGCAGTATTTT.

The rearrangement links TRBV11-2 to TRBJ2-5; D call uncertain. The CDR3 length is 12 residues. Germline V gives CDR1 SGHAT, CDR2 FQNNGV. The ends were cut back, 0 bases at V and 4 bases at J, with 3 bases in the middle. CDR3 coding DNA: TGTGCCAGCAGCTTAGATAGAGAGACCCAGTACTTC. It codes for CASSLDRETQYF. Combining the CDR3 with reference TRBV11-2 and TRBJ2-5 gives the whole variable domain EAGVAQSPRYKIIEKRQSVAFWCNPISGHATLYWYQQILGQGPKLLIQFQNNGVVDDSQLPKDRFSAERLKGVDSTLKIQPAKLEDSAVYLCASSLDRETQYFGPGTRLLVL.

The chain recombines TRBV28 with TRBJ1-1, with a weak D call TRBD1 (6 bases). V was trimmed by 4 bases and J by 0 bases, leaving 9 bases between them. CDR1 and CDR2 (germline): MDHEN, SYDVKM. CDR3 length: 14 residues. The CDR3 region is CASSSQGLNTEAFF. The DNA of the CDR3 is TGTGCCAGCAGTTCCCAGGGGCTGAACACTGAAGCTTTCTTT.

CDR3 in DNA: TGTGCCAGCAGCTTAATGGGACAGGGGAGCTATGGCTACACCTTC. This codes for CASSLMGQGSYGYTF. J is TRBJ1-2 and V is TRBV7-3; 10 bases line up with TRBD1. Trimming took 1 base from V and 4 from J; bases not matched to a gene: 3. Germline V gene sequence: CDR1 SGHTA, CDR2 FQGTGA. CDR3 length: 15 amino acids.

V and J are TRBV7-9 and TRBJ2-2; 11 positions agree with TRBD2. The germline V gene has CDR1 SEHNR and CDR2 FQNEAQ (reference sequence). This CDR3 has 15 residues. V shed 5 bases and J 3 bases; nucleotides not matched to a gene: 2. For the CDR3, the DNA is TGTGCCAGCAGCCCGACTAGCGGGGACACCGGGGAGCTGTTTTTT. It yields the protein CASSPTSGDTGELFF. The full variable domain, in which reference TRBV7-9 and TRBJ2-2 provide the parts outside the CDR3, is DTGVSQNPRHKITKRGQNVTFRCDPISEHNRLYWYRQTLGQGPEFLTYFQNEAQLEKSRLLSDRFSAERPKGSFSTLEIQRTEQGDSAMYLCASSPTSGDTGELFFGEGSRLTVL.

This rearrangement joins TRBV4-1 to TRBJ2-7; D could derive from TRBD1 or TRBD2 (5 bases each). The V end lost 4 bases, the J end lost 4 bases, and 8 bases lay between the germline ends. This CDR3 spans 12 amino acids. Germline V gene lookup returns CDR1 MGHRA and CDR2 YSYEKL. The CDR3 loop is CASSPGRYEQYF. In nucleotides, the CDR3 is TGCGCCAGCAGCCCGGGACGATACGAGCAGTACTTC.

The chain combines TRBV6-6 with TRBJ1-1, with unresolved D. Trimming cost V 6 bases and J 3 bases, with 5 bases left between them. Per germline, CDR1 MNHNY and CDR2 SVGAGI (reference sequence). The CDR3 sequence is 11 residues long. The CDR3 is CASSGDTEAFF. CDR3 DNA sequence: TGTGCCAGCAGCGGGGACACTGAAGCTTTCTTT.

The chain carries TRBV15 and TRBJ2-7; TRBD1 matches at 7 bases. The V gene's germline CDR1 is LNHNV and CDR2 YYDKDF (reference sequence). The V segment lost 5 bases and the J segment 0 bases; nucleotides outside the gene matches: 4. CDR3 length: 14 amino acids. The CDR3 DNA reads TGTGCCACCAGCGGACAGGAAAGCTCCTACGAGCAGTACTTC. Protein sequence: CATSGQESSYEQYF. Full variable domain (missing parts from reference TRBV15 and TRBJ2-7): DAMVIQNPRYQVTQFGKPVTLSCSQTLNHNVMYWYQQKSSQAPKLLFHYYDKDFNNEADTPDNFQSRRPNTSFCFLDIRSPGLGDTAMYLCATSGQESSYEQYFGPGTRLTVT.

The chain is built from TRBV7-3 and TRBJ2-1, with TRBD2 identical over 8 bases. The V gene end was trimmed by 4 bases and the J gene end by 7 bases; junction bases not matched to a gene: 6. Germline V lookup: CDR1 SGHTA, CDR2 FQGTGA. This CDR3 has 14 amino acids. For the CDR3, the DNA is TGTGCCAGCAGCTCACCGGGACTAGTAAATGAGCAGTTCTTC. As protein: CASSSPGLVNEQFF.

V is TRBV6-6 and J is TRBJ1-5; no clear D. Germline V gene sequence: CDR1 MNHNY, CDR2 SVGAGI (reference sequence). Trimming removed 2 bases at V and 2 bases at J, with 10 bases between. The CDR3 loop spans 15 amino acids. CDR3 in DNA: TGTGCCAGCAGTTACAAGGGTTCGGGCAATCAGCCCCAGCATTTT. Amino acid sequence: CASSYKGSGNQPQHF.

The V call is TRBV7-2, the J call TRBJ2-4; the D gene is possibly TRBD2 (5 bases). Deletions cut 5 bases from V and 5 bases from J, with 13 bases between. Per the germline V gene, CDR1 is SGHTA and CDR2 is FQGNSA. There are 14 residues in the CDR3. CDR3 in amino acids: CASSQRTLQNIQYF. CDR3 in DNA: TGTGCCAGCAGCCAAAGGACTCTCCAAAACATTCAGTACTTC.

The chain has TRBV14 and TRBJ1-3; D not certain. CDR1 is SGHDN, CDR2 FVKESK, per germline. V lost 2 bases and J 0 bases, leaving 2 bases between the germline ends. The CDR3 consists of 13 residues. CDR3 nucleotide sequence: TGTGCCAGCAGCCAATACTCTGGAAACACCATATATTTT. This encodes CASSQYSGNTIYF.

This clone was counted only a few times. The CDR3 protein is CASSQDRGSGEKLFF. In DNA, the CDR3 is TGCGCCAGCAGCCAAGATCGGGGGTCGGGTGAAAAACTGTTTTTT. This rearrangement joins TRBV4-3 to TRBJ1-4; perhaps TRBD1 as D (5 bases). CDR1 is LGHNA and CDR2 is YSLEER in the germline V gene. The CDR3 length is 15 residues. The germline V and J ends were trimmed by 0 bases and 7 bases, with 12 bases remaining between them.

The chain employs TRBV11-3 and TRBJ2-1; TRBD2 aligns across 14 bases. The germline CDR1 and CDR2 sequences are SGHNT and YENEEA. V shed 5 bases and J 8 bases; nucleotides not matched to a gene: 5. The CDR3 runs to 15 residues. The CDR3 DNA is TGTGCCAGCAGCCGACTAGCGGGAGGGTTAGATGAGCAGTTCTTC. This encodes CASSRLAGGLDEQFF.

V is TRBV28 and J is TRBJ1-6; D is undetermined. The CDR3 runs to 14 residues. Trimming removed 8 bases at V and 0 bases at J, with 8 bases between. Germline values: CDR1 MDHEN, CDR2 SYDVKM. The CDR3 bases are TGTGCCAGCTACGGTGCCTCCTATAATTCACCCCTCCACTTT. This translates into CASYGASYNSPLHF.

The V gene is TRBV5-1, the J gene TRBJ2-2; 7 nucleotides align to TRBD1. The germline V gene encodes CDR1 SGHRS and CDR2 YFSETQ. The CDR3 sequence is 17 residues long. Trimming removed 1 base from V and 0 bases from J; junction bases left unmatched: 6. The CDR3 coding sequence is TGCGCCAGCAGCTTGAGGCCAACAGGGGCGAACACCGGGGAGCTGTTTTTT. Its translation is CASSLRPTGANTGELFF.

The V call is TRBV9, the J call TRBJ2-5; 7 bases agree with TRBD1. Looked up from germline, CDR1 is SGDLS and CDR2 is YYNGEE. V lost 5 bases to trimming and J lost 3 bases; unmatched junction nucleotides: 4. This CDR3 contains 13 residues. The CDR3 coding sequence is TGTGCCAGCAGTGGAACAGGGGAAGAGACCCAGTACTTC. As protein: CASSGTGEETQYF.

This chain joins TRBV10-1 and TRBJ2-2; D uncertain. The CDR3 has 15 amino acids. V dropped 8 bases and J dropped 3 bases, with 16 bases sitting between them. Germline V CDR1 and CDR2: WNHNN, SYGVQD (reference sequence). CDR3 nucleotide sequence: TGCGCCAGCTCCGGCCCCGCAGGTTACACCGGGGAGCTGTTTTTT. Translated, it gives CASSGPAGYTGELFF.

The chain has TRBV7-6 and TRBJ2-3; 10 positions agree with TRBD2. CDR3 length equals 18 residues. V was pared by 5 bases and J by 2 bases, with 13 bases of the junction left unmatched. Germline loops: CDR1 SGHVS, CDR2 FNYEAQ. This CDR3 reads CASSAVAGGLTSTDTQYF. CDR3 nucleotides: TGTGCCAGCAGCGCGGTAGCGGGGGGCCTAACATCCACAGATACGCAGTATTTT.

J is TRBJ2-4 and V is TRBV18, with D possibly being TRBD1 (5 bases). Germline V CDR1 and CDR2: KGHSH, LQKENI. The length of the CDR3 is 15 residues. Deletions cut 3 bases from V and 2 bases from J, with 11 bases between. In DNA, the CDR3 is TGTGCCAGCTCACCCGCAGGGTACTCCAAAAACATTCAGTACTTC. Translating it yields CASSPAGYSKNIQYF.

This rearrangement joins TRBV7-8 to TRBJ2-7; TRBD2 agrees at 9 bases. CDR3 length: 15 amino acids. The J segment lost 2 bases and the V segment lost 5 bases, leaving 7 bases of the junction unmatched. Germline V gives CDR1 SGHVS, CDR2 FQNEAQ. DNA of the CDR3: TGTGCCAGCAGCCCACTAGCGGGCGATGCCTACGAGCAGTACTTC. It specifies CASSPLAGDAYEQYF.

V usage is TRBV2 and J usage is TRBJ2-3; no firm D call. CDR3 length: 13 residues. CDR1 and CDR2 (germline): SNHLY, FYNNEI. Trimming shortened V by 0 bases and J by 3 bases, and 4 bases separated the two germline ends. The CDR3 loop is CASSEAGTDTQYF. The CDR3 DNA sequence: TGTGCCAGCAGTGAAGCAGGGACAGATACGCAGTATTTT.

The rearrangement links TRBV7-2 to TRBJ2-3; a weak D match, TRBD2 (5 bases). Per germline, CDR1 SGHTA and CDR2 FQGNSA. Trimming took 4 bases from V and 5 from J, leaving 7 bases between them. CDR3 length: 12 residues. The CDR3 DNA sequence: TGTGCCAGCAGCTATCGGGAAGATACGCAGTATTTT. Its protein product is CASSYREDTQYF.

The chain's CDR3 is CATHGGIYNEQFF. The DNA for the CDR3 is TGTGCCACCCACGGGGGGATTTACAATGAGCAGTTCTTC. The gene calls are TRBV6-5 and TRBJ2-1, with TRBD2 matching over 7 bases. Trimming removed 10 bases from V and 4 bases from J; junction bases left unmatched: 7. CDR1 MNHEY and CDR2 SVGAGI come from the germline V gene. The CDR3 covers 13 residues.

The rearrangement joins TRBV2 to TRBJ2-7; 10 nucleotides match TRBD1. Germline V gene data show CDR1 as SNHLY and CDR2 as FYNNEI. This CDR3 has 14 residues. The trim removed 6 bases at V and 4 bases at J, leaving 6 bases unmatched. The CDR3 DNA sequence: TGTGCCAGCAGGCCAGACAGGGGGCAGTACGAGCAGTACTTC. Translated: CASRPDRGQYEQYF.

J is TRBJ2-2 and V is TRBV29-1; 10 nucleotides match TRBD2. In germline, CDR1 is SQVTM, CDR2 ANQGSEA. The length of the CDR3 is 16 residues. V was clipped by 0 bases and J by 6 bases; unmatched bases: 7. The chain's CDR3 is CSVEDPLAGVPGELFF. The CDR3, as DNA: TGCAGCGTTGAAGATCCGCTAGCGGGAGTACCCGGGGAGCTGTTTTTT.

The rearrangement links TRBV18 to TRBJ2-3; 9 nucleotides line up with TRBD1. Trimming cost V 0 bases and J 0 bases; bases outside gene matches: 4. This CDR3 is 17 amino acids long. Germline-derived CDR1 and CDR2 are KGHSH and LQKENI. The CDR3 nucleotides read TGTGCCAGCTCACCACCGGGGACAGGGAGAAGCACAGATACGCAGTATTTT. It codes for CASSPPGTGRSTDTQYF.